Listed here are 12 T cell receptor beta chains from one sample, sequenced in a study of blood T cell repertoires in COVID-19. Some clones are missing from TCRdb's copy, which holds only in-frame ones; the method was immunoSEQ multiplex PCR. The sample contains under 200,000 clones, about 84% of which appear only once. Sequenced sample: peripheral blood. The receptors come from a woman between 25 and 40 years old with acute or convalescent COVID-19.

This chain joins TRBV10-3 and TRBJ2-6; 9 bases are shared with TRBD1. This CDR3 contains 17 residues. V dropped 6 bases and J dropped 0; count of bases not matched to a gene: 6. Germline values: CDR1 ENHRY, CDR2 SYGVKD. The CDR3: CAIRSGTGRSGANVLTF. CDR3 sequence (DNA): TGTGCCATCAGATCCGGGACAGGGCGCTCTGGGGCCAACGTCCTGACTTTC.

This chain uses TRBV5-1 with TRBJ2-7; possible D gene TRBD1, 6 bases. The CDR3 totals 14 residues. In germline, CDR1 is SGHRS, CDR2 YFSETQ. V was clipped by 2 bases and J by 1 base, with 10 bases between them. The chain's CDR3 is CASSFWTESYEQYF. In DNA form, the CDR3 reads TGCGCCAGCAGCTTTTGGACAGAATCCTACGAGCAGTACTTC.

The rearrangement joins TRBV3-1 (or the pseudogene TRBV3-2) to TRBJ2-5; 10 bases are a match to TRBD2. The CDR3 is made up of 16 amino acids. V gave up 4 bases and J gave up 5 bases; unmatched junction bases: 10. Germline V gene data show CDR1 as LGHDT and CDR2 as YNNKEL (reference sequence). The CDR3 loop is CASSPRLAGRGETQYF. The CDR3, as DNA: TGTGCCAGCAGCCCTCGACTAGCGGGCCGTGGCGAGACCCAGTACTTC.

This clone was seen only a few times. The chain couples TRBV24-1 to TRBJ2-7; D perhaps matches TRBD1 (5 bases). Germline V gives CDR1 KGHDR, CDR2 SFDVKD. V gave up 2 bases and J gave up 3 bases, with 7 bases separating them. CDR3 length: 13 amino acids. The CDR3 spells CATSDSDIYEQYF. The CDR3 nucleotides are TGTGCCACCAGTGATTCGGACATCTACGAGCAGTACTTC.

The J gene is TRBJ1-2, the V gene TRBV19; 7 bases align to TRBD1. The germline V gene encodes CDR1 LNHDA and CDR2 SQIVND (reference sequence). Trimming took 9 bases from V and 4 from J; bases not matched to a gene: 11. The CDR3 runs to 14 residues. The CDR3 reads CASLNRAGGYGYTF. CDR3 in DNA: TGTGCCAGCCTAAACAGGGCAGGGGGCTATGGCTACACCTTC.

The chain combines TRBV10-3 with TRBJ1-1, with a possible D match to TRBD1 (5 bases). V was trimmed by 0 bases and J by 10 bases, leaving 18 bases between them. Germline V gene lookup returns CDR1 ENHRY and CDR2 SYGVKD. The CDR3 extends over 15 amino acids. CDR3 coding DNA: TGTGCCATCAGTGAGTCGGTAGGGCAGGGCTTATTAGCTTTCTTT. It is translated as CAISESVGQGLLAFF.

The rearrangement links TRBV30 to TRBJ2-7; 8 bases map to TRBD2. J lost 5 bases, V lost 1 base, and 10 bases had no gene match. The germline V gene encodes CDR1 GTSNPN and CDR2 SVGIG (reference sequence). The CDR3 has 15 residues. This CDR3 is CAWSGWGGRMDEQYF. As DNA, the CDR3 is TGTGCCTGGAGTGGGTGGGGCGGGAGGATGGACGAGCAGTACTTC.

The rearrangement uses TRBV4-2 and TRBJ2-1; D ambiguous. Trimming cost V 2 bases and J 8 bases, with 16 bases left between them. This CDR3 has 15 residues. Germline V lookup: CDR1 LGHNA, CDR2 YNFKEQ. CDR3 in DNA: TGTGCCAGCAGCCAACCCACATCCAACCTAGATGAGCAGTTCTTC. It encodes CASSQPTSNLDEQFF.

V and J are TRBV19 and TRBJ2-3; D gene ambiguous. Germline CDR1 reads LNHDA; CDR2 reads SQIVND (reference sequence). The CDR3 runs 13 residues. Trimming cost V 5 bases and J 0 bases, with 6 bases left between them. CDR3 in amino acids: CASSGSSTDTQYF. DNA for the CDR3: TGTGCCAGTAGTGGTAGCAGCACAGATACGCAGTATTTT. The variable domain in full, with the rest retrieved from reference TRBV19 and TRBJ2-3, is DGGITQSPKYLFRKEGQNVTLSCEQNLNHDAMYWYRQDPGQGLRLIYYSQIVNDFQKGDIAEGYSVSREKKESFPLTVTSAQKNPTAFYLCASSGSSTDTQYFGPGTRLTVL.

This clone was detected only a few times. The V call is TRBV5-1, the J call TRBJ1-5; TRBD1 might be the D (6 bases). Germline V gene data show CDR1 as SGHRS and CDR2 as YFSETQ. The germline V and J ends were trimmed by 2 bases and 2 bases, with 11 bases remaining between them. This CDR3 region has 15 residues. The CDR3 bases are TGCGCCAGCAGCTTAGAGGGGGTCGGCAATCAGCCCCAGCATTTT. Translating gives CASSLEGVGNQPQHF.

The genes are TRBV19 and TRBJ1-1; D unclear. Per germline, CDR1 LNHDA and CDR2 SQIVND (reference sequence). V lost 3 bases and J lost 4, with 9 bases in between. The CDR3 contains 13 residues. The DNA of the CDR3 is TGTGCCAGTAGTATGCGCGGGTTCACTGAAGCTTTCTTT. This gives the protein CASSMRGFTEAFF.

The rearrangement uses TRBV2 and TRBJ1-1, with unresolved D. The CDR3 totals 14 residues. Between the trimmed V and J ends, which lost 7 bases and 0 bases, there was a span of 12 bases. Germline V CDR1 and CDR2: SNHLY, FYNNEI. CDR3 nucleotide sequence: TGTGCCAGCATAAGTACGCTATTGAACACTGAAGCTTTCTTT. This translates into CASISTLLNTEAFF. The whole variable domain, filled in from reference TRBV2 and TRBJ1-1, reads EPEVTQTPSHQVTQMGQEVILRCVPISNHLYFYWYRQILGQKVEFLVSFYNNEISEKSEIFDDQFSVERPDGSNFTLKIRSTKLEDSAMYFCASISTLLNTEAFFGQGTRLTVV.